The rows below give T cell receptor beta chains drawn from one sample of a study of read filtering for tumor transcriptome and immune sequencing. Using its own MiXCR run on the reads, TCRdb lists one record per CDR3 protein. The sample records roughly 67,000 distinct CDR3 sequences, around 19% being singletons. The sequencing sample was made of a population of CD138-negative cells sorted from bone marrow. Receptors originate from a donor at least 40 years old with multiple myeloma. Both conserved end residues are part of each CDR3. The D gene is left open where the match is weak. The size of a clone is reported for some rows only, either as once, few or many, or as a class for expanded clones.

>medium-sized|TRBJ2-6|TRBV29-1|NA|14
CSVEVGLGANVLTF
TGCAGCGTTGAGGTAGGGCTTGGGGCCAACGTCCTGACTTTC
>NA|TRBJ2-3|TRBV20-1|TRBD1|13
CGAPRTGTDTQYF
TGCGGTGCTCCCCGGACAGGGACTGATACGCAGTATTTT
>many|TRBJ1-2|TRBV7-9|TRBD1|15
CASSGRDRVIYGYTF
TGTGCCAGCAGCGGACGGGACAGGGTGATCTATGGCTACACCTTC
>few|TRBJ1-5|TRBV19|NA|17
CASSKEDSQYSNQPQHF
TGTGCCAGTAGTAAGGAAGACAGTCAATATAGCAATCAGCCCCAGCATTTT
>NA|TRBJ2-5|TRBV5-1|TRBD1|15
CASSLLTGIQETQYF
TGCGCCAGCAGCCTGCTGACAGGGATACAAGAGACCCAGTACTTC
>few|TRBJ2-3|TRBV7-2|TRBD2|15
CASSPGLAGADTQYF
TGTGCCAGCAGCCCAGGACTAGCGGGAGCAGATACGCAGTATTTT
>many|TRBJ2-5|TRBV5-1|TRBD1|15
CASNESPGGSETQYF
TGCGCCAGCAACGAGTCGCCAGGGGGCTCAGAGACCCAGTACTTC
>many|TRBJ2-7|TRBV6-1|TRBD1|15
CASSPASDRTYEQYF
TGTGCCAGCAGCCCTGCATCGGACAGGACCTACGAGCAGTACTTC
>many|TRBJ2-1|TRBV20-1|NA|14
CSAQQQSSYNEQFF
TGCAGTGCGCAACAGCAGAGCTCCTACAATGAGCAGTTCTTC
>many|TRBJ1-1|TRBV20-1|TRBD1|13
CSASRQGISEAFF
TGCAGTGCTAGCCGACAGGGAATTTCTGAAGCTTTCTTT
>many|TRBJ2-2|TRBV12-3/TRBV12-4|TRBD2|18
CASSLGTSGITLAGELFF
TGTGCCAGCAGTTTAGGGACTAGCGGGATAACGTTGGCCGGGGAGCTGTTTTTT
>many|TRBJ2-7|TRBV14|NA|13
CASSRGVVNIWYF
TGTGCCAGCAGCCGGGGCGTCGTTAATATCTGGTACTTC
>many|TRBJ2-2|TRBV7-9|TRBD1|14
CASSQRTGQGELFF
TGTGCCAGCAGCCAAAGGACAGGGCAAGGGGAGCTGTTTTTT
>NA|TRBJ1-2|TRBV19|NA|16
CASSVNRGRQNYGYTF
TGTGCCAGTAGTGTGAACCGCGGGCGACAGAACTATGGCTACACCTTC
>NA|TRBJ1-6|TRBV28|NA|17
CASSSTVGGADNLPLHF
TGTGCTAGCAGTTCCACTGTGGGGGGGGCGGATAATTTACCCCTCCACTTT
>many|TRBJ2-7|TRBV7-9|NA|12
CASSLADYEQYF
TGTGCCAGCAGCTTGGCGGACTACGAGCAGTACTTC
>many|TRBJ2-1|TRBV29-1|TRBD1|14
CSSPGQGRADEQFF
TGCAGCTCACCGGGACAGGGTAGGGCGGATGAGCAGTTCTTC
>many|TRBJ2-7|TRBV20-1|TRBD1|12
CSAWTGVHEQYF
TGCAGTGCTTGGACAGGGGTTCACGAGCAGTACTTC
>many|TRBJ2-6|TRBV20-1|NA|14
CSAPTASGANVLTF
TGCAGTGCGCCGACGGCCTCTGGGGCCAACGTCCTGACTTTC
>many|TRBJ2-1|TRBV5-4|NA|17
CASSPAGVALSYNEQFF
TGTGCCAGCAGCCCCGCCGGGGTAGCGTTGTCCTACAATGAGCAGTTCTTC
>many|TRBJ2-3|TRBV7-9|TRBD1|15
CASSLSQGAKDTQYF
TGTGCCAGCAGCTTAAGCCAGGGGGCTAAAGATACGCAGTATTTT
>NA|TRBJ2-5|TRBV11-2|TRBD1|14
CASSYLTGGETQYF
TGTGCCAGCAGCTATCTGACAGGGGGAGAGACCCAGTACTTC
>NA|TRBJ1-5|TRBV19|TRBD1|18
CASSINFGSDRGYQPQHF
TGTGCCAGTAGTATCAATTTTGGGAGTGACAGGGGGTATCAGCCCCAGCATTTT
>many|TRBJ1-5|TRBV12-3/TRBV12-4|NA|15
CASSFLGSFNQPQHF
TGTGCCAGCAGTTTCTTAGGGAGTTTCAATCAGCCCCAGCATTTT
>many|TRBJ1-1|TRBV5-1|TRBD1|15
CASSLEGQGDTEAFF
TGCGCCAGCAGCTTGGAGGGGCAGGGGGACACTGAAGCTTTCTTT